The 10 T cell receptor beta chains below all came from one sample that was sequenced in a study of T cell responses to AZD1222 COVID-19 vaccine (dated by TCRdb to 2020 to 2022). The time point label for this specimen denotes: about 28 days (+/-7) after the second vaccine dose. Library method: the immunoSEQ multiplex PCR assay. As stored in TCRdb, this immuneACCESS dataset retains in-frame rearrangements with V and J assigned. A fraction of the clones does not appear; measured against another copy, unresolved V genes explain less than half of the discrepancy, and the remainder lacks a known reason. Within this sample are more than 110,000 clones, with 88% of them counted one time only. The ten largest clonotypes hold about 3.4% of the sample. This sample comprised peripheral blood, obtained 28 days after the second AZD1222 dose. The source of these receptors is an adult who received the AZD1222 COVID-19 vaccine.

This chain joins TRBV19 and TRBJ1-1; D gene ambiguous. V was trimmed by 1 base and J by 1 base, leaving 7 bases between them. CDR1 and CDR2 (germline): LNHDA, SQIVND (reference sequence). The length of the CDR3 is 14 residues. CDR3 region: CASSIGGENTEAFF. The CDR3 DNA is TGTGCCAGTAGTATAGGGGGAGAGAACACTGAAGCTTTCTTT.

This clone was observed a handful of times. The chain is built from TRBV5-1 and TRBJ2-5; no clear D. This CDR3 comprises 14 residues. Germline V gene sequence: CDR1 SGHRS, CDR2 YFSETQ. Trimming left V 0 bases short and J 2 bases short, with 8 bases between. CDR3 coding DNA: TGCGCCAGCAGCTTGGGAGGTCAGCAAGAGACCCAGTACTTC. Translation: CASSLGGQQETQYF.

As DNA, the CDR3 is TGTGCCAGCAGGCGGAAGGGTGGGGGGGACACTGAAGCTTTCTTT. Its translation is CASRRKGGGDTEAFF. The V call is TRBV7-2, the J call TRBJ1-1; tentatively, D is TRBD1 (5 bases). Trimming removed 6 bases at V and 3 bases at J, with 17 bases between. The CDR3 is 15 residues long. CDR1 is SGHTA, CDR2 FQGNSA, per germline.

V gene TRBV28 combines with J gene TRBJ1-5, with a weak D call TRBD1 (5 bases). CDR3 length: 16 amino acids. The V gene's germline CDR1 is MDHEN and CDR2 SYDVKM. The V gene lost 4 bases and the J gene lost 0 bases, with 13 bases spanning the gap. The CDR3 protein is CASSWVGGYSNQPQHF. DNA of the CDR3: TGTGCCAGCAGTTGGGTGGGGGGTTATAGCAATCAGCCCCAGCATTTT.

The genes are TRBV27 and TRBJ2-5; D may be TRBD1 (5 bases). CDR1 is MNHEY and CDR2 is SMNVEV in the germline V gene (reference sequence). Between the trimmed V and J ends, which lost 2 bases and 0 bases, there was a span of 10 bases. The CDR3 length is 15 residues. The CDR3 DNA reads as TGTGCCAGCAGTTTAGGGATGACAGACCAAGAGACCCAGTACTTC. Translation gives CASSLGMTDQETQYF.

This clone has only one observation. This rearrangement joins TRBV27 to TRBJ1-2; no firm D call. Germline CDR1 and CDR2: MNHEY and SMNVEV (reference sequence). V gave up 0 bases and J gave up 10 bases, with 15 bases separating them. The CDR3 totals 14 residues. CDR3 protein: CASSLSRGRTTYTF. CDR3 DNA sequence: TGTGCCAGCAGTTTATCCCGAGGCCGGACCACCTACACCTTC.

This clone was counted between two and nine times. CDR3 residues: CASSGLGGFAQPQHF. CDR3 nucleotides: TGTGCCAGTAGTGGTTTGGGGGGCTTCGCTCAGCCCCAGCATTTT. The chain has TRBV19 and TRBJ1-5, with D tentatively TRBD1 (6 bases). Germline assignment: CDR1 LNHDA and CDR2 SQIVND (reference sequence). This CDR3 comprises 15 residues. V was cut by 5 bases and J by 6 bases, with 17 bases left in between.

The chain has TRBV4-2 and TRBJ2-1; TRBD2 matches 8 bases. V lost 3 bases to trimming and J lost 7 bases; unmatched junction nucleotides: 14. Germline V gene sequence: CDR1 LGHNA, CDR2 YNFKEQ. The CDR3 has 17 residues. CDR3 residues: CASSHISGKLIGNEQFF. The CDR3 nucleotides are TGTGCCAGCAGCCATATTAGCGGGAAGTTGATCGGGAATGAGCAGTTCTTC.

The chain combines TRBV19 with TRBJ2-1; D not resolved. The CDR3 is made up of 13 amino acids. Germline values: CDR1 LNHDA, CDR2 SQIVND (reference sequence). Deletions cut 0 bases from V and 4 bases from J, with 4 bases between. CDR3 loop: CASSIEGYNEQFF. In DNA, the CDR3 is TGTGCCAGTAGTATAGAGGGTTACAATGAGCAGTTCTTC.

This rearrangement joins TRBV6-5 to TRBJ1-2; no reliable D call. CDR1 MNHEY and CDR2 SVGAGI come from the germline V gene. CDR3 length equals 14 residues. Trimming shortened V by 5 bases and J by 4 bases, and 14 bases separated the two germline ends. CDR3 in amino acids: CASSPQGTFYGYTF. The CDR3, as DNA: TGTGCCAGCAGTCCGCAAGGAACCTTCTATGGCTACACCTTC.